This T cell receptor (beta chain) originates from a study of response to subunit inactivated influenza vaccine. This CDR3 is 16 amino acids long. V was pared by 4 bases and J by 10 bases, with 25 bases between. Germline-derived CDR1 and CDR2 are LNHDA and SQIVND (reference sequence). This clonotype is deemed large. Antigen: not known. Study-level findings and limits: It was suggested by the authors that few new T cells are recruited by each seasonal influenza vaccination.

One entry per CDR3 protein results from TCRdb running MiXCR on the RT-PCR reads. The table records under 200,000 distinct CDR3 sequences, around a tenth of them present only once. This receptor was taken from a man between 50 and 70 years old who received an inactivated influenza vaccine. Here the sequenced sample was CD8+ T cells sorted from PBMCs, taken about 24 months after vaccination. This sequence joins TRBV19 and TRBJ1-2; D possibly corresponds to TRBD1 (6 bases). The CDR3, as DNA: TGTGCCAGTAGTACCCCCCTATTACAGGGAAGGAGAGACTACACCTTC. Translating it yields CASSTPLLQGRRDYTF.